This record covers a single T cell receptor beta chain. Its antigen is not identified. Reverse transcribing all isolated RNA meant expressed TCRB transcripts were sequenced. TCRdb's copy holds only in-frame clones and misses some; the assay was immunoSEQ multiplex PCR. The sample includes roughly 300,000 clones, 11% to 15% of them seen just once. This sample is drawn from a study of beta chain features in type 1 diabetes. Overall study context: Across all samples, approximately 99 million sorted cells were examined.

The CDR3 runs 15 residues. Trimming left V 2 bases short and J 4 bases short, with 15 bases between. CDR1 is SGHNT and CDR2 is YYREEE in the germline V gene (reference sequence). Findings of the study overall: More deletions and fewer insertions at VDJ junctions were seen in type 1 diabetes patients.

J is TRBJ2-5 and V is TRBV5-4; TRBD2 is a possible D gene (5 bases). This TCR was recovered from a man aged 30 to 39 in good health. The sequenced sample consisted of central memory CD4+ T cells from blood. For the CDR3, the DNA is TGTGCCAGCAGCTTAGCGTCGTTTCGGGGAGAGACCCAGTACTTC. Encoded protein: CASSLASFRGETQYF.